This is a list of T cell receptor beta chains from one sample in a study of cytotoxic CD8 clonotypes in ibrutinib-treated CLL. Assay used: immunoSEQ multiplex PCR; TCRdb lists only in-frame clones, some missing. Here the sample spans about 200,000 clones, over 55% being singletons. Specimen: PBMCs, collected after 24 months of ibrutinib treatment. These receptors originate from a human donor with chronic lymphocytic leukemia. The CDR3 runs from the conserved cysteine through the conserved F or W. D genes are given only for firm matches. The size of a clone is reported for some rows only, either as once, few or many, or as a class for expanded clones.

cdr3_aa: CSAEHQETQYF; cdr3_nt: TGCAGTGCAGAGCACCAAGAGACCCAGTACTTC; j_call: TRBJ2-5; v_call: TRBV20-1; d_call: -; clone_size: few
cdr3_aa: CASSFRLAEYNEQFF; cdr3_nt: TGTGCCAGCAGCTTCCGACTAGCGGAATACAATGAGCAGTTCTTC; j_call: TRBJ2-1; v_call: TRBV7-2; d_call: TRBD2; clone_size: -
cdr3_aa: CASSVAYQETQYF; cdr3_nt: TGTGCCAGCAGCGTCGCGTACCAAGAGACCCAGTACTTC; j_call: TRBJ2-5; v_call: TRBV9; d_call: -; clone_size: -
cdr3_aa: CASSPSPTEGYGYTF; cdr3_nt: TGTGCCAGCAGCCCCAGCCCGACAGAGGGGTATGGCTACACCTTC; j_call: TRBJ1-2; v_call: TRBV6-4; d_call: -; clone_size: -
cdr3_aa: CASSWGPYEQYF; cdr3_nt: TGCGCCAGCAGCTGGGGACCCTACGAGCAGTACTTC; j_call: TRBJ2-7; v_call: TRBV5-1; d_call: -; clone_size: -
cdr3_aa: CSARTGTEAFF; cdr3_nt: TGCAGTGCCAGGACAGGCACTGAAGCTTTCTTT; j_call: TRBJ1-1; v_call: TRBV20-1; d_call: TRBD1; clone_size: -
cdr3_aa: CASKDGAGVEQYF; cdr3_nt: TGTGCCAGCAAAGACGGGGCAGGGGTTGAGCAGTACTTC; j_call: TRBJ2-7; v_call: TRBV27; d_call: -; clone_size: -
cdr3_aa: CASSLVQASNQPQHF; cdr3_nt: TGTGCCAGCAGCTTAGTACAGGCTAGCAATCAGCCCCAGCATTTT; j_call: TRBJ1-5; v_call: TRBV7-2; d_call: -; clone_size: -
cdr3_aa: CASSYGGQKQYF; cdr3_nt: TGTGCCAGCAGTTACGGGGGACAGAAGCAGTACTTC; j_call: TRBJ2-7; v_call: TRBV6-5; d_call: TRBD1; clone_size: few
cdr3_aa: CASTSFAYEQYF; cdr3_nt: TGTGCCAGCACCTCTTTTGCCTACGAGCAGTACTTC; j_call: TRBJ2-7; v_call: TRBV27; d_call: -; clone_size: -
cdr3_aa: CASSLRQGAWDSNQPQHF; cdr3_nt: TGTGCCAGCAGCTTAAGGCAGGGGGCGTGGGATAGCAATCAGCCCCAGCATTTT; j_call: TRBJ1-5; v_call: TRBV7-2; d_call: TRBD1; clone_size: -
cdr3_aa: CSALGREQFF; cdr3_nt: TGCAGTGCTTTGGGTCGTGAGCAGTTCTTC; j_call: TRBJ2-1; v_call: TRBV20-1; d_call: -; clone_size: -
cdr3_aa: CASSLEGGTEAFF; cdr3_nt: TGTGCCAGCAGCCTGGAGGGGGGGACTGAAGCTTTCTTT; j_call: TRBJ1-1; v_call: TRBV7-9; d_call: -; clone_size: -
cdr3_aa: CASSLVGALNDEQFF; cdr3_nt: TGTGCCAGCAGCTTGGTCGGAGCGCTGAACGATGAGCAGTTCTTC; j_call: TRBJ2-1; v_call: TRBV5-4; d_call: -; clone_size: -
cdr3_aa: CSVETATDTQYF; cdr3_nt: TGCAGCGTTGAGACAGCGACAGATACGCAGTATTTT; j_call: TRBJ2-3; v_call: TRBV29-1; d_call: -; clone_size: -
cdr3_aa: CASTKTSGSSYEQYF; cdr3_nt: TGTGCCAGCACCAAAACTAGCGGGAGCTCCTACGAGCAGTACTTC; j_call: TRBJ2-7; v_call: TRBV7-2; d_call: TRBD2; clone_size: once
cdr3_aa: CASSFGGDNEQFF; cdr3_nt: TGTGCCAGCAGCTTTGGAGGGGACAATGAGCAGTTCTTC; j_call: TRBJ2-1; v_call: TRBV7-9; d_call: -; clone_size: -
cdr3_aa: CASSAPTQGYGYTF; cdr3_nt: TGTGCCAGCAGTGCCCCCACTCAGGGGTATGGCTACACCTTC; j_call: TRBJ1-2; v_call: TRBV28; d_call: -; clone_size: -
cdr3_aa: CASSQDSSGRNGYEQYF; cdr3_nt: TGCGCCAGCAGCCAAGATAGTAGCGGGAGGAACGGTTACGAGCAGTACTTC; j_call: TRBJ2-7; v_call: TRBV4-3; d_call: TRBD2; clone_size: -
cdr3_aa: CASSFWRETYNEQFF; cdr3_nt: TGTGCCAGTAGTTTCTGGCGGGAGACCTACAATGAGCAGTTCTTC; j_call: TRBJ2-1; v_call: TRBV19; d_call: TRBD2; clone_size: -
cdr3_aa: CASSYGTPVRNIQYF; cdr3_nt: TGTGCCAGCAGTTATGGGACTCCCGTGCGGAACATTCAGTACTTC; j_call: TRBJ2-4; v_call: TRBV6-5; d_call: -; clone_size: -
cdr3_aa: CASSLTALAGYTF; cdr3_nt: TGTGCCAGCAGTTTGACAGCGCTGGCAGGCTACACCTTC; j_call: TRBJ1-2; v_call: TRBV27; d_call: -; clone_size: -
cdr3_aa: CASRDPRTSGYEQYF; cdr3_nt: TGTGCCAGCAGAGATCCGAGGACTAGCGGTTACGAGCAGTACTTC; j_call: TRBJ2-7; v_call: TRBV6-5; d_call: TRBD2; clone_size: -
cdr3_aa: CASSYSSYEQYF; cdr3_nt: TGTGCCAGCAGTTACTCCTCCTACGAGCAGTACTTC; j_call: TRBJ2-7; v_call: TRBV6-5; d_call: -; clone_size: -
cdr3_aa: CASSPPGGGPQHF; cdr3_nt: TGTGCCAGCTCACCACCAGGGGGCGGACCCCAGCATTTT; j_call: TRBJ1-5; v_call: TRBV18; d_call: TRBD1; clone_size: few
cdr3_aa: CASSLFKLAGGSELFF; cdr3_nt: TGTGCCAGCAGTTTATTCAAACTGGCAGGGGGTAGTGAACTGTTTTTT; j_call: TRBJ1-4; v_call: TRBV28; d_call: TRBD1; clone_size: -
cdr3_aa: CASSYGGSGQPQHF; cdr3_nt: TGTGCCAGCAGTTACGGGGGGTCGGGTCAGCCCCAGCATTTT; j_call: TRBJ1-5; v_call: TRBV6-5; d_call: -; clone_size: once
cdr3_aa: CASSPFAGGFGYNEQFF; cdr3_nt: TGTGCCAGCAGCCCATTTGCGGGAGGATTCGGCTACAATGAGCAGTTCTTC; j_call: TRBJ2-1; v_call: TRBV9; d_call: TRBD2; clone_size: -
cdr3_aa: CASSYTHPHEQFF; cdr3_nt: TGTGCCAGCAGTTACACTCACCCCCATGAGCAGTTCTTC; j_call: TRBJ2-1; v_call: TRBV6-6; d_call: -; clone_size: few
cdr3_aa: CASSEFWVQGGGNTIYF; cdr3_nt: TGTGCCAGCAGTGAATTTTGGGTACAGGGAGGTGGAAACACCATATATTTT; j_call: TRBJ1-3; v_call: TRBV6-1; d_call: -; clone_size: -
cdr3_aa: CATSTDWTSGRKDEQFF; cdr3_nt: TGTGCCACCAGCACTGATTGGACTAGCGGGAGGAAGGATGAGCAGTTCTTC; j_call: TRBJ2-1; v_call: TRBV15; d_call: TRBD2; clone_size: -
cdr3_aa: CASSQDGGLANSEQYF; cdr3_nt: TGTGCCAGCAGCCAAGATGGGGGACTAGCGAATTCCGAGCAGTACTTC; j_call: TRBJ2-7; v_call: TRBV4-2; d_call: TRBD2; clone_size: once
cdr3_aa: CASRRLAGAGEQYF; cdr3_nt: TGTGCCAGCAGGCGACTAGCGGGAGCCGGCGAGCAGTACTTC; j_call: TRBJ2-7; v_call: TRBV6-5; d_call: TRBD2; clone_size: few
cdr3_aa: CASSSQGRDTIYF; cdr3_nt: TGTGCCAGCAGCTCACAGGGCCGGGACACCATATATTTT; j_call: TRBJ1-3; v_call: TRBV7-2; d_call: -; clone_size: -
cdr3_aa: CASSARTRTDTQYF; cdr3_nt: TGCGCCAGCAGTGCCAGGACCCGCACAGATACGCAGTATTTT; j_call: TRBJ2-3; v_call: TRBV10-1; d_call: -; clone_size: -